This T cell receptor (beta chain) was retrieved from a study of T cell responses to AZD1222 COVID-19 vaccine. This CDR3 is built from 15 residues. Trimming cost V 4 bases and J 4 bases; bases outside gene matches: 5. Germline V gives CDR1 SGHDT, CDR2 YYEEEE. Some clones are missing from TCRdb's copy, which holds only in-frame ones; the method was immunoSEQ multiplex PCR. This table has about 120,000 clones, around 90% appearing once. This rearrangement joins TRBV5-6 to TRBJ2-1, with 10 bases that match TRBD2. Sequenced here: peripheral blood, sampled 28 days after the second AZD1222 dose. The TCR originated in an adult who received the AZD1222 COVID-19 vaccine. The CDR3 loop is CASSLLAGLYNEQFF. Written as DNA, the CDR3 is TGTGCCAGCAGCCTACTAGCGGGACTATACAATGAGCAGTTCTTC.